This section outlines one T cell receptor (beta chain) sequence together with its context. Per germline, CDR1 MNHEY and CDR2 SMNVEV (reference sequence). The CDR3 sequence is 13 residues long. The V end lost 3 bases, the J end lost 5 bases, and 10 bases lay between the germline ends. Here immunoSEQ multiplex PCR was the method, and the copy in TCRdb shows in-frame clones only, minus some. The sample holds about 120,000 clones, less than 90% seen once. It was the roughly 120-subject validation cohort, separate from the approximately 620-subject first cohort, to which the donors belonged. The data were obtained in a study of cytomegalovirus exposure and HLA in healthy donors.

This receptor was obtained from a man aged 18 to 29 in good health and CMV-seropositive. Input material: PBMCs. The gene calls are TRBV27 and TRBJ1-2; tentatively, D is TRBD1 (5 bases). Here the CDR3 DNA reads TGTGCCAGCAGTTTCGACAGCGCGTATGGCTACACCTTC. This codes for CASSFDSAYGYTF.